These T cell receptor beta chains were read from a single sample in a study of T-cell reconstitution after alpha-beta-depleted transplantation in children. TCRdb reanalysed the PCR reads using MiXCR and keeps one entry per CDR3 protein. The sample lists roughly 570,000 distinct CDR3 sequences, 25% to 30% occurring once. Source: PBMCs, taken before TCRalphabeta/CD19-depleted stem cell transplant. The receptors stem from a boy younger than two with Wiskott-Aldrich syndrome, due to receive a stem cell transplant. The CDR3 runs from the conserved cysteine through the conserved F or W. A D gene is named only where the DNA matches it firmly. Only part of the rows carry a size: once, few, many, or a class if the clone is expanded.

j_call,d_call,clone_size,v_call,cdr3_nt,cdr3_aa
TRBJ2-2,TRBD1,few,TRBV27,TGTGCCAGCAGTTGGCCAGGGGGCTCGAGCACCGGGGAGCTGTTTTTT,CASSWPGGSSTGELFF
TRBJ2-7,-,few,TRBV20-1,TGCAGTGGTACGTACCCTCAAACAGGACGCTACGAGCAGTACTTC,CSGTYPQTGRYEQYF
TRBJ1-2,TRBD1,few,TRBV2,TGTGCCACACAGGGGGCTCGGGATGGCTACACCTTC,CATQGARDGYTF
TRBJ2-7,TRBD2,-,TRBV5-1,TGCGCCAGCAGCGTAACTAGCGGAAACTACGAGCAGTACTTC,CASSVTSGNYEQYF
TRBJ1-3,-,few,TRBV29-1,TGCAGCGTGACGGACAGACCTGGAAACACCATATATTTT,CSVTDRPGNTIYF
TRBJ2-1,-,few,TRBV7-7,TGTGCCAGCAGCCAAGACTGGGGCTCGAATGAGCAGTTCTTC,CASSQDWGSNEQFF
TRBJ2-5,-,-,TRBV12-3/TRBV12-4,TGTGCCAGCAGTCCCCCTGGACCACACCAAGAGACCCAGTACTTC,CASSPPGPHQETQYF
TRBJ2-5,-,-,TRBV5-1,TGCGCCAGCAGCGGGACGGGGGCGGAGGAGACCCAGTACTTC,CASSGTGAEETQYF
TRBJ2-1,-,few,TRBV10-2,TGCGCCAGCAGTAAGCCTCGGGACGGCAATGAGCAGTTCTTC,CASSKPRDGNEQFF
TRBJ1-1,-,few,TRBV29-1,TGCAGCACCCAGGACGCGGACACTGAAGCTTTCTTT,CSTQDADTEAFF
TRBJ2-7,TRBD2,-,TRBV5-1,TGCGCCAGCAGCTTGTTACCCAGCGGGAGCTACGAGCAGTACTTC,CASSLLPSGSYEQYF
TRBJ2-5,TRBD2,-,TRBV20-1,TGCAGTGCTACAGGACTAGCGGTCATTCAAGAGACCCAGTACTTC,CSATGLAVIQETQYF
TRBJ2-1,TRBD2,-,TRBV5-1,TGCGCCAGCAGCCTACAAGCGGGAGCCGATCACAATGAGCAGTTCTTC,CASSLQAGADHNEQFF
TRBJ2-7,TRBD2,few,TRBV3-1,TGTGCCAGCAGCCAGCCCGCGGGAGGCGAGCAGTACTTC,CASSQPAGGEQYF
TRBJ1-3,-,few,TRBV7-2,TGTGCCAGCAGTAAATTGGGGATTACAGACACCATATATTTT,CASSKLGITDTIYF
TRBJ2-7,-,-,TRBV5-1,TGCGCCAGCAGCGACGGTCCCGCCTACGAGCAGTACTTC,CASSDGPAYEQYF
TRBJ2-1,-,-,TRBV5-1,TGCGCCAGCAGCTTGGCCTATAACACCTACAATGAGCAGTTCTTC,CASSLAYNTYNEQFF
TRBJ2-1,-,few,TRBV20-1,TGCAGTGCTAAACGCCCGAGCAATGAGCAGTTCTTC,CSAKRPSNEQFF
TRBJ2-2,-,few,TRBV18,TGTGCCAGCTCACCCCTCGGGGGCACCGGGGAGCTGTTTTTT,CASSPLGGTGELFF
TRBJ2-5,TRBD1,-,TRBV9,TGTGCCAGCAGCGGGGGAGGGACAGGGGAAAACCTGCACGAGACCCAGTACTTC,CASSGGGTGENLHETQYF
TRBJ2-6,TRBD2,few,TRBV29-1,TGCAGCGTAACGACGACATGGGGGGGGATCTCTGGGGCCAACGTCCTGACTTTC,CSVTTTWGGISGANVLTF
TRBJ2-2,-,-,TRBV5-5,TGTGCCAGCAGCTTCTCCGGGGCCTACACCGGGGAGCTGTTTTTT,CASSFSGAYTGELFF
TRBJ2-5,-,few,TRBV7-9,TGTGCCAGCAGCTTAGCCCGGGACAACCAAGAGACCCAGTACTTC,CASSLARDNQETQYF
TRBJ1-2,TRBD1,-,TRBV10-3,TGTGCCTCGACAGGGATAATTTCGTATGGCTACACCTTC,CASTGIISYGYTF
TRBJ2-5,TRBD1,few,TRBV5-1,TGCGCCAGCAGCAATCAGGACAGGGGTCAGGAGACCCAGTACTTC,CASSNQDRGQETQYF
TRBJ2-7,TRBD2,-,TRBV5-6,TGTGCCAGCAGCTTCGAAGCGGGAGGGTCCTACGAGCAGTACTTC,CASSFEAGGSYEQYF
TRBJ2-1,TRBD2,-,TRBV10-3,TGTGCCATCAGTGAGTCAAGACTAGCGGGAGACCATGAGCAGTTCTTC,CAISESRLAGDHEQFF
TRBJ2-2,-,few,TRBV9,TGTGCCAGCAGCGCGACGAACACCGGGGAGCTGTTTTTT,CASSATNTGELFF
TRBJ2-1,-,-,TRBV20-1,TGCAGTGCTAGAGATGCCCGAGCCAACAATGAGCAGTTCTTC,CSARDARANNEQFF
TRBJ2-5,-,few,TRBV15,TGTGCCACCAGCAGCCCCGGGGCAGGGAGGCAAGAGACCCAGTACTTC,CATSSPGAGRQETQYF
TRBJ2-3,TRBD2,few,TRBV20-1,TGCAGTGCTAGAGATACGGCTAGCGGGTTCCATACGCAGTATTTT,CSARDTASGFHTQYF
TRBJ2-2,-,few,TRBV19,TGTGCCAGTAGTAAGGTGTCAGGTGGAGGCACCGGGGAGCTGTTTTTT,CASSKVSGGGTGELFF
TRBJ2-1,TRBD1,few,TRBV5-1,TGCGCCAGCAGCTCCCCGGGACAGCCCTCCTACAATGAGCAGTTCTTC,CASSSPGQPSYNEQFF
TRBJ2-5,-,few,TRBV20-1,TGCAGTGCTGACCACCCCGCGACGGAGACCCAGTACTTC,CSADHPATETQYF
TRBJ2-7,-,-,TRBV5-4,TGTGCCAGCAGCTCCGGACGCATCGCCTACGAGCAGTACTTC,CASSSGRIAYEQYF
TRBJ2-7,-,-,TRBV7-8,TGTGCCAGCAGCCCATCGGGCCATAGTGTATACGAGCAGTACTTC,CASSPSGHSVYEQYF
TRBJ2-7,-,-,TRBV15,TGTGCCACCAGCACAACCGGGGTGGGATACGAGCAGTACTTC,CATSTTGVGYEQYF
TRBJ1-5,-,few,TRBV21-1,TGTGCCAGCAGCAGAAAAACGGGGAGTCAGCCCCAGCATTTT,CASSRKTGSQPQHF
TRBJ2-1,-,many,TRBV2,TGTGCCAGCAGGGACTATGGAACCTACAATGAGCAGTTCTTC,CASRDYGTYNEQFF
TRBJ2-7,-,-,TRBV4-1,TGCGCCAGCAGCCAAGTGGGGAGAGGAGAGGCATACTACGAGCAGTACTTC,CASSQVGRGEAYYEQYF
TRBJ1-1,-,-,TRBV10-3,TGTGCCATCAGTCCAGGGTGGGGAAGGGACACTGAAGCTTTCTTT,CAISPGWGRDTEAFF
TRBJ2-3,TRBD1,few,TRBV20-1,TGCAGTGCTATGTACTGGGACAGACGCACAGATACGCAGTATTTT,CSAMYWDRRTDTQYF
TRBJ1-6,-,-,TRBV14,TGTGCCAGCAGCCGAAGTGAGGGGAGGAGTTCACCCCTCCACTTT,CASSRSEGRSSPLHF
TRBJ2-5,TRBD1,-,TRBV20-1,TGCAGTGCCGGGACAGCCGTCCAAGAGACCCAGTACTTC,CSAGTAVQETQYF
TRBJ2-7,-,-,TRBV5-1,TGCGCCAGCAGCGGGGAGATCAGCTCCTACGAGCAGTACTTC,CASSGEISSYEQYF
TRBJ2-3,-,few,TRBV5-1,TGCGCCAGCAGCTTGTTCTCAGGTCGCACAGATACGCAGTATTTT,CASSLFSGRTDTQYF
TRBJ2-5,TRBD1,few,TRBV9,TGTGCCAGCAGCGTAGGACAGGGGGCAGAGACCCAGTACTTC,CASSVGQGAETQYF
TRBJ2-7,-,few,TRBV4-1,TGCGCCAGCAGCGATAGCCTAGTCGACTACGAGCAGTACTTC,CASSDSLVDYEQYF